Listed below are T cell receptor beta chains from one sample, sequenced in a study of cytomegalovirus exposure and HLA in healthy donors. Sequencing used immunoSEQ multiplex PCR; TCRdb keeps in-frame clones, though not all of them. Here the sample spans about 140,000 clones, around 76% being singletons. The sequenced material came from PBMCs. These receptors all stem from a male donor in good health and CMV-seronegative. The CDR3 runs from the conserved cysteine through the conserved F or W. The D gene is left open where the match is weak. Size is omitted from some rows. Given values are once, few, many or a class for expanded clones.

v_gene: TRBV5-1
d_gene: TRBD2
abundance: .
j_gene: TRBJ2-1
CDR3aa: CASSRGLAEGNEQFF
CDR3nt: TGCGCCAGCAGCCGTGGACTAGCAGAGGGCAATGAGCAGTTCTTC

v_gene: TRBV27
d_gene: TRBD2
abundance: .
j_gene: TRBJ2-1
CDR3aa: CASRKGLAGYNEQFF
CDR3nt: TGTGCCAGCAGGAAGGGACTAGCGGGTTACAATGAGCAGTTCTTC

v_gene: TRBV6-5
d_gene: TRBD1
abundance: .
j_gene: TRBJ1-2
CDR3aa: CASSYSQGRGNYGYTF
CDR3nt: TGTGCCAGCAGTTACTCGCAGGGCAGGGGGAACTATGGCTACACCTTC

v_gene: TRBV21-1
d_gene: .
abundance: once
j_gene: TRBJ2-7
CDR3aa: CASTPLKAGAEAYEQYF
CDR3nt: TGTGCCAGCACCCCTTTGAAGGCAGGGGCGGAGGCCTACGAGCAGTACTTC

v_gene: TRBV7-8
d_gene: .
abundance: .
j_gene: TRBJ1-1
CDR3aa: CASSLQVNTEAFF
CDR3nt: TGTGCCAGCAGCTTACAGGTGAACACTGAAGCTTTCTTT

v_gene: TRBV25-1
d_gene: .
abundance: .
j_gene: TRBJ1-2
CDR3aa: CASSEYYDSLRDGYTF
CDR3nt: TGTGCCAGCAGTGAATATTACGACTCCCTCAGGGATGGCTACACCTTC

v_gene: TRBV5-6
d_gene: TRBD2
abundance: .
j_gene: TRBJ2-1
CDR3aa: CASSELAGGVNEQFF
CDR3nt: TGTGCCAGCAGCGAGCTAGCGGGGGGAGTTAATGAGCAGTTCTTC

v_gene: TRBV23-1
d_gene: .
abundance: .
j_gene: TRBJ2-7
CDR3aa: CASSQSRLRSIHEQYF
CDR3nt: TGCGCCAGCAGTCAATCTCGTCTGAGGAGTATTCACGAGCAGTACTTC

v_gene: TRBV5-5
d_gene: .
abundance: .
j_gene: TRBJ1-4
CDR3aa: CASSFSGATNEKLFF
CDR3nt: TGTGCCAGCAGCTTTTCGGGGGCAACTAATGAAAAACTGTTTTTT

v_gene: TRBV9
d_gene: .
abundance: once
j_gene: TRBJ1-1
CDR3aa: CASSPSGETEAFF
CDR3nt: TGTGCCAGCAGCCCCTCGGGGGAAACTGAAGCTTTCTTT

v_gene: TRBV30
d_gene: TRBD1
abundance: .
j_gene: TRBJ1-1
CDR3aa: CAREDRPNTEAFF
CDR3nt: TGTGCCCGAGAGGACAGGCCGAACACTGAAGCTTTCTTT

v_gene: TRBV5-1
d_gene: .
abundance: .
j_gene: TRBJ2-7
CDR3aa: CASSWGQDTYSYEQYF
CDR3nt: TGCGCCAGCAGCTGGGGCCAAGACACTTACTCCTACGAGCAGTACTTC

v_gene: TRBV30
d_gene: .
abundance: few
j_gene: TRBJ2-1
CDR3aa: CAWSKISVGEQFF
CDR3nt: TGTGCCTGGAGTAAAATTTCGGTCGGTGAGCAGTTCTTC

v_gene: TRBV30
d_gene: TRBD1
abundance: once
j_gene: TRBJ1-1
CDR3aa: CAGQGNTEAFF
CDR3nt: TGTGCCGGACAGGGCAACACTGAAGCTTTCTTT

v_gene: TRBV4-2
d_gene: .
abundance: .
j_gene: TRBJ1-1
CDR3aa: CASSQDRRGGRLNTEAFF
CDR3nt: TGTGCCAGCAGCCAAGATAGGCGGGGGGGTCGGCTGAACACTGAAGCTTTCTTT

v_gene: TRBV5-6
d_gene: .
abundance: few
j_gene: TRBJ2-3
CDR3aa: CASSPQQGLSLYF
CDR3nt: TGTGCCAGCAGCCCTCAGCAGGGCCTTAGCCTGTATTTT

v_gene: TRBV20-1
d_gene: .
abundance: .
j_gene: TRBJ2-5
CDR3aa: CSAVSLETQYF
CDR3nt: TGCAGTGCTGTCAGTTTGGAGACCCAGTACTTC

v_gene: TRBV6-1
d_gene: .
abundance: .
j_gene: TRBJ2-1
CDR3aa: CASSEVWRGSYNEQFF
CDR3nt: TGTGCCAGCAGTGAAGTGTGGCGCGGGTCCTACAATGAGCAGTTCTTC

v_gene: TRBV29-1
d_gene: .
abundance: .
j_gene: TRBJ2-7
CDR3aa: CSVSTWTASYEQYF
CDR3nt: TGCAGCGTTTCTACTTGGACTGCCTCCTACGAGCAGTACTTC

v_gene: TRBV5-1
d_gene: TRBD2
abundance: once
j_gene: TRBJ2-7
CDR3aa: CASSLFSGITYEQYF
CDR3nt: TGCGCCAGCAGCTTGTTTAGCGGGATTACCTACGAGCAGTACTTC

v_gene: TRBV9
d_gene: .
abundance: .
j_gene: TRBJ1-2
CDR3aa: CASSPLGGARGYTF
CDR3nt: TGTGCCAGCAGCCCCCTTGGGGGGGCGCGTGGCTACACCTTC

v_gene: TRBV18
d_gene: TRBD1
abundance: .
j_gene: TRBJ2-6
CDR3aa: CASSPPGQRLSGANVLTF
CDR3nt: TGTGCCAGCTCACCGCCGGGACAGAGGCTCTCTGGGGCCAACGTCCTGACTTTC

v_gene: TRBV30
d_gene: .
abundance: .
j_gene: TRBJ2-7
CDR3aa: CAWLAGPETYF
CDR3nt: TGTGCCTGGCTCGCGGGCCCTGAGACGTACTTC

v_gene: TRBV11-3
d_gene: .
abundance: .
j_gene: TRBJ1-1
CDR3aa: CASSRYRDTEAFF
CDR3nt: TGTGCCAGCAGCCGCTACAGGGACACTGAAGCTTTCTTT

v_gene: TRBV6-5
d_gene: .
abundance: .
j_gene: TRBJ2-3
CDR3aa: CASSYPTTDTQYF
CDR3nt: TGTGCCAGCAGTTACCCTACCACAGATACGCAGTATTTT

v_gene: TRBV28
d_gene: .
abundance: .
j_gene: TRBJ1-1
CDR3aa: CASSLWGARTEAFF
CDR3nt: TGTGCCAGCAGTTTATGGGGGGCGCGAACTGAAGCTTTCTTT

v_gene: TRBV19
d_gene: TRBD2
abundance: .
j_gene: TRBJ2-1
CDR3aa: CASSIGASGRRYNEQFF
CDR3nt: TGTGCCAGTAGTATAGGGGCTAGCGGGAGACGGTACAATGAGCAGTTCTTC

v_gene: TRBV4-1
d_gene: .
abundance: few
j_gene: TRBJ2-3
CDR3aa: CASNQARGTDTQYF
CDR3nt: TGCGCCAGCAACCAGGCCAGGGGCACAGATACGCAGTATTTT

v_gene: TRBV5-1
d_gene: .
abundance: .
j_gene: TRBJ2-6
CDR3aa: CASSLRKGESGANVLTF
CDR3nt: TGCGCCAGCAGCTTGCGTAAGGGGGAGTCTGGGGCCAACGTCCTGACTTTC

v_gene: TRBV5-6
d_gene: .
abundance: .
j_gene: TRBJ1-1
CDR3aa: CASSPPTGERDPEAFF
CDR3nt: TGTGCCAGCAGCCCCCCGACCGGGGAGCGTGATCCTGAAGCTTTCTTT

v_gene: TRBV7-8
d_gene: TRBD2
abundance: .
j_gene: TRBJ2-7
CDR3aa: CASSLGGLAEALGTYEQYF
CDR3nt: TGTGCCAGCAGCTTAGGCGGACTAGCGGAGGCCCTGGGCACCTACGAGCAGTACTTC

v_gene: TRBV7-2
d_gene: .
abundance: .
j_gene: TRBJ2-7
CDR3aa: CASSSGGGLSEQYF
CDR3nt: TGTGCCAGCAGCTCCGGAGGAGGTCTGAGCGAGCAGTACTTC

v_gene: TRBV2
d_gene: TRBD1
abundance: .
j_gene: TRBJ1-5
CDR3aa: CASSGGQGRPDQPQHF
CDR3nt: TGTGCCAGCAGTGGAGGACAGGGGCGCCCGGATCAGCCCCAGCATTTT

v_gene: TRBV5-8
d_gene: .
abundance: .
j_gene: TRBJ1-1
CDR3aa: CASSFTAVGQNTEAFF
CDR3nt: TGTGCCAGCAGCTTTACAGCCGTGGGACAGAACACTGAAGCTTTCTTT

v_gene: TRBV25-1
d_gene: TRBD1
abundance: .
j_gene: TRBJ2-1
CDR3aa: CASRESGQYNEQFF
CDR3nt: TGTGCCAGCCGTGAGTCGGGACAGTACAATGAGCAGTTCTTC

v_gene: TRBV4-2
d_gene: TRBD1
abundance: few
j_gene: TRBJ1-5
CDR3aa: CASARGTGWVQPQHF
CDR3nt: TGTGCCAGCGCCAGAGGGACAGGGTGGGTTCAGCCCCAGCATTTT

v_gene: TRBV7-9
d_gene: .
abundance: .
j_gene: TRBJ2-1
CDR3aa: CASSFRLSGSYNEQFF
CDR3nt: TGTGCCAGCAGCTTCCGTCTGAGCGGATCCTACAATGAGCAGTTCTTC

v_gene: TRBV27
d_gene: TRBD2
abundance: few
j_gene: TRBJ2-1
CDR3aa: CASSSGGSYNEQFF
CDR3nt: TGTGCCAGCAGTTCGGGGGGCTCCTACAATGAGCAGTTCTTC

v_gene: TRBV5-1
d_gene: .
abundance: .
j_gene: TRBJ1-1
CDR3aa: CASSLYGGGTFF
CDR3nt: TGCGCCAGCAGCTTGTATGGGGGGGGGACTTTCTTT

v_gene: TRBV30
d_gene: TRBD1
abundance: few
j_gene: TRBJ1-2
CDR3aa: CAWIPGQGECGYTF
CDR3nt: TGTGCCTGGATTCCGGGACAGGGGGAATGCGGCTACACCTTC

v_gene: TRBV4-2
d_gene: TRBD1
abundance: .
j_gene: TRBJ2-7
CDR3aa: CASSPGTGTYEQYF
CDR3nt: TGTGCCAGCAGTCCCGGGACAGGAACGTACGAGCAGTACTTC

v_gene: TRBV6-1
d_gene: .
abundance: .
j_gene: TRBJ1-1
CDR3aa: CASSARGQGKNTEAFF
CDR3nt: TGTGCCAGCAGTGCGCGGGGGCAGGGGAAGAACACTGAAGCTTTCTTT

v_gene: TRBV7-2
d_gene: TRBD2
abundance: .
j_gene: TRBJ2-2
CDR3aa: CASSNTGRGDTGELFF
CDR3nt: TGTGCCAGCAGCAATACTGGGCGGGGGGACACCGGGGAGCTGTTTTTT

v_gene: TRBV7-3
d_gene: TRBD1
abundance: .
j_gene: TRBJ1-3
CDR3aa: CASSYDRGSGNTIYF
CDR3nt: TGTGCCAGCAGCTATGACAGGGGATCTGGAAACACCATATATTTT